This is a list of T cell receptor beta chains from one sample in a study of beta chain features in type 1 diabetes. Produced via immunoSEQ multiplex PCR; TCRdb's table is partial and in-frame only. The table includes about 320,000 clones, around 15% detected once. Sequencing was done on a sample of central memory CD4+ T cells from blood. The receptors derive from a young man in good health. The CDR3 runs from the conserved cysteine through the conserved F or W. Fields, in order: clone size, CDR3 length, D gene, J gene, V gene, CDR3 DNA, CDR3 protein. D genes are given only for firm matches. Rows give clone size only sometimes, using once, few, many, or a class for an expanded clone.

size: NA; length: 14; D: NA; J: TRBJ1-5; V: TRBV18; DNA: TGTGCCAGCTCACCCAACGACGGCAATCAGCCCCAGCATTTT; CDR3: CASSPNDGNQPQHF
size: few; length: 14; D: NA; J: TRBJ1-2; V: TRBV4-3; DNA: TGCGCCAGCAGCCAAGAATCGGCATTTTATGGCTACACCTTC; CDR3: CASSQESAFYGYTF
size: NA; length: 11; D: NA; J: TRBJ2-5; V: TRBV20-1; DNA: TGCAGTGCCCAACTACAAGAGACCCAGTACTTC; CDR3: CSAQLQETQYF
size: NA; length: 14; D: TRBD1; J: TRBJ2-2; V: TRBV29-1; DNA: TGCAGCGTTGAGACAGGGGGAATGACCGGGGAGCTGTTTTTT; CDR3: CSVETGGMTGELFF
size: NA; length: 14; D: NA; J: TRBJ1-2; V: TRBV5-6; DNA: TGTGCCAGCAGCTTCAAGGGTTTTAACTATGGCTACACCTTC; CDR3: CASSFKGFNYGYTF
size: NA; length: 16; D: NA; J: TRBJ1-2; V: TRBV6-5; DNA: TGTGCCAGCAGTTACTCGCGGTCACTTGCTAACTATGGCTACACCTTC; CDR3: CASSYSRSLANYGYTF
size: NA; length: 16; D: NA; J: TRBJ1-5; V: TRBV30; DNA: TGTGCCTGGAGTTTGGGGATCCGGGGGAAAAATCAGCCCCAGCATTTT; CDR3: CAWSLGIRGKNQPQHF
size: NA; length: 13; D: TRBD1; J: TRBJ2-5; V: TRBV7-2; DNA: TGTGCCAGCAGCTCTAGGGGGCGGGAGACCCAGTACTTC; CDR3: CASSSRGRETQYF
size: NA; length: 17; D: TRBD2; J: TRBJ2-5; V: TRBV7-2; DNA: TGTGCCAGCAGCTTAGTCTCTAGCGGGAGCGGGTCGCAGACCCAGTACTTC; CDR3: CASSLVSSGSGSQTQYF
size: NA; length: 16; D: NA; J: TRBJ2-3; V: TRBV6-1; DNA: TGTGCCAGCAGTGAAACGGCGGGTACTAGCACAGATACGCAGTATTTT; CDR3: CASSETAGTSTDTQYF
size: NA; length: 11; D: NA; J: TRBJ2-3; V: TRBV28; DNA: TGTGCCAGCAGATTCACAGATACGCAGTATTTT; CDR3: CASRFTDTQYF
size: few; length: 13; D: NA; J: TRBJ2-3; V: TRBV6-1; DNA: TGTGCCAGCAGTGAACAGTCCACAGATACGCAGTATTTT; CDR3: CASSEQSTDTQYF
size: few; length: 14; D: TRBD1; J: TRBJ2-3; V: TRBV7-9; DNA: TGTGCCAGCAGCTTAAACAGGGGAGAAGGTACGCAGTATTTT; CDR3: CASSLNRGEGTQYF
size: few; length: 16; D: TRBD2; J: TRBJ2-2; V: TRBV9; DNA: TGTGCCAGCAGCGTGGTAGCGGGAAAGATCACCGGGGAGCTGTTTTTT; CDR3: CASSVVAGKITGELFF
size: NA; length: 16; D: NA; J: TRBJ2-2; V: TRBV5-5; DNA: TGTGCCAGCAGTCCCACCGGGACCACCAACACCGGGGAGCTGTTTTTT; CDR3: CASSPTGTTNTGELFF
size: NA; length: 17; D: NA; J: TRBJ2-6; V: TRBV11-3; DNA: TGTGCCAGCAGCTTAGGCGTCCTTAGCTCTGGGGCCAACGTCCTGACTTTC; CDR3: CASSLGVLSSGANVLTF
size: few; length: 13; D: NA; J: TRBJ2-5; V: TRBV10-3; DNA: TGTGCCATCAGTGAGTCGGGGGCCCCCTCCCAGTACTTC; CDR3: CAISESGAPSQYF
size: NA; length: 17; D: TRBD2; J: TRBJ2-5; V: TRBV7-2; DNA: TGTGCCAGCAGCTGGGGGACTAGCGGGAGGGAAAGAGAGACCCAGTACTTC; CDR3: CASSWGTSGRERETQYF
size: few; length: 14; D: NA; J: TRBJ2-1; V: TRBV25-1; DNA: TGTGCCAGCAGAGTGATGGGGGGAGGCAATGAGCAGTTCTTC; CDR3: CASRVMGGGNEQFF
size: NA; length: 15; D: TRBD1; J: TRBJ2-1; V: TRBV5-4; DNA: TGTGCCAGCAGCTTGGTTGACAGGGGGGGCAATGAGCAGTTCTTC; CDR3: CASSLVDRGGNEQFF
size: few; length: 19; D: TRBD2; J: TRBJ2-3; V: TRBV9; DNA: TGTGCCAGCAGCGTGAGAGGACTAGCGGGAGATAAGCAGAGGGATACGCAGTATTTT; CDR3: CASSVRGLAGDKQRDTQYF
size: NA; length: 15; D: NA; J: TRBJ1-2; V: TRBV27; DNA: TGTGCCAGCAGTTCATTCTCAGGCGGCCCTTATGGCTACACCTTC; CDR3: CASSSFSGGPYGYTF
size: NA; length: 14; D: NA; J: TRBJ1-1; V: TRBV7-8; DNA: TGTGCCAGCAGCTTATGGGGGGAAGGCACTGAAGCTTTCTTT; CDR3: CASSLWGEGTEAFF